A selection of T cell receptor beta chains follows, all from one sample in a study of cytomegalovirus exposure and HLA in healthy donors. The method was immunoSEQ multiplex PCR; TCRdb's version includes in-frame clones alone and lacks a portion of them. The sample holds roughly 100,000 clones, over 60% seen once. Source material: PBMCs. These receptors all come from a woman in her 50s in good health and CMV-seropositive. Both conserved end residues are trimmed from each CDR3. Fields, in order: V gene, J gene, CDR3 protein.

TRBV27	TRBJ2-7	ASSPGTAYEQY
TRBV6-5	TRBJ2-5	ASRTTSGGETQY
TRBV6-5	TRBJ1-2	ASSEGGASYGYT
TRBV27	TRBJ1-1	ASSLGYRGNTEAF
TRBV19	TRBJ1-4	ASSITVQVNEKLF
TRBV27	TRBJ1-1	ASSTGGREAF
TRBV30	TRBJ1-2	ACTGGPSYGYT
TRBV6-5	TRBJ1-2	ATTRGGQANYGYT
TRBV6-5	TRBJ1-6	ASSFDRRLGSPLH
TRBV15	TRBJ2-1	ATSTHGTSGGLYNEQF
TRBV6-6	TRBJ1-2	ASSSSDSGYGYT
TRBV7-3	TRBJ1-1	ASSPSHQGTEAF
TRBV5-1	TRBJ2-2	ASRGEIFTGELF
TRBV28	TRBJ2-3	ASSPELSLRTGSTDTQY
TRBV5-1	TRBJ2-2	ASSWTSGVLNTGELF
TRBV2	TRBJ1-2	ASSSYRSFGDYGYT
TRBV28	TRBJ1-1	ASRKTRGTEAF
TRBV29-1	TRBJ2-3	SVEDRGAPDTQY
TRBV28	TRBJ2-5	ASSRDYQETQY
TRBV2	TRBJ1-1	ASTGQSVGAF
TRBV27	TRBJ1-5	ASSTGSNNQPQH
TRBV28	TRBJ1-6	ASSPGQGNSPLH
TRBV7-2	TRBJ2-2	ASSSTDPNTGELF
TRBV5-4	TRBJ2-7	ASSLGGQGRNYEQY
TRBV7-9	TRBJ2-1	ASTRGGAGEQF
TRBV30	TRBJ1-2	AWSANRVDYGYT
TRBV7-6	TRBJ1-4	ASSLEVGGSLGNEKLF
TRBV28	TRBJ2-7	ASNPAGLDYEQY
TRBV11-2	TRBJ2-7	ASSYGTGVEQY
TRBV6-5	TRBJ2-7	ASSLQGARVYEQY
TRBV6-4	TRBJ2-7	ASSVRRHEQY